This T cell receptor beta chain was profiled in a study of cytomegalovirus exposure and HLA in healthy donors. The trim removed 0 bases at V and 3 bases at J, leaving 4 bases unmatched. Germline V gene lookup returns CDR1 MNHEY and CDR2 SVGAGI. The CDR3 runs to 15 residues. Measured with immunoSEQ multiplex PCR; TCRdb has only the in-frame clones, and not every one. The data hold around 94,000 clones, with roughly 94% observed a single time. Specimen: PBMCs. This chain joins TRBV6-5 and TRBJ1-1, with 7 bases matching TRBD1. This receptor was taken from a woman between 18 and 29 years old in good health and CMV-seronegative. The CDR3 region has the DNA TGTGCCAGCAGTTACTCACAGGGGTTGGACACTGAAGCTTTCTTT. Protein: CASSYSQGLDTEAFF.